This TCR beta chain originates from a study of cytomegalovirus exposure and HLA in healthy donors. The PCR was carried out with 60 Vbeta primers and 13 Jbeta primers. Method: immunoSEQ multiplex PCR; TCRdb's copy keeps in-frame clones and lacks some. Of tens of thousands of clones in the sample, roughly 76% were seen once. Trimming took off 5 bases at V and 6 bases at J, with 14 bases between the two ends. Per the germline V gene, CDR1 is MNHNS and CDR2 is SASEGT. The CDR3 is 14 amino acids. This clone showed up just once. Input material: PBMCs. This clonotype was sampled from a male donor in good health and CMV-seropositive. J is TRBJ2-1 and V is TRBV6-1; possible D gene TRBD1, 6 bases. The CDR3 bases are TGTGCCAGCAGTTCCCCCGGACAGACCAATGAGCAGTTCTTC. The encoded protein is CASSSPGQTNEQFF.